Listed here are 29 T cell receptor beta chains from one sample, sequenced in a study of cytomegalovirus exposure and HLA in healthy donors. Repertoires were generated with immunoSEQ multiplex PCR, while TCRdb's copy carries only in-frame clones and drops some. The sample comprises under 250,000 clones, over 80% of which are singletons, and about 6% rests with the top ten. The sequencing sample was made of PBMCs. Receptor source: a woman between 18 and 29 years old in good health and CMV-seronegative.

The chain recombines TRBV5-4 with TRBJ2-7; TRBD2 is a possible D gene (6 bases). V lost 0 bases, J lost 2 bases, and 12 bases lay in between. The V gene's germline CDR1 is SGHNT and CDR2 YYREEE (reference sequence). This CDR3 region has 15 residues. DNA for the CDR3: TGTGCCAGCAGCTTGGGGCCGGGCGGGACCTACGAGCAGTACTTC. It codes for CASSLGPGGTYEQYF.

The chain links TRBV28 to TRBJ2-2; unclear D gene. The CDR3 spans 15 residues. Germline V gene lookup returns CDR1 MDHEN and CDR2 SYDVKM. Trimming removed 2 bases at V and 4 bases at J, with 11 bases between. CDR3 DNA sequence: TGTGCCAGCAGTTTAATCTTGGCAAGCACCGGGGAGCTGTTTTTT. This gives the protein CASSLILASTGELFF.

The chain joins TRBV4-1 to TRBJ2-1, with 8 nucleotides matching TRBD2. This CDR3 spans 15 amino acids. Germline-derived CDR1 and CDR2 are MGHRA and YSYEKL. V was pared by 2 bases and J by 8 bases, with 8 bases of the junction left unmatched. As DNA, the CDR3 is TGCGCCAGCAGCCAATCGCGGGGGGTTCCGGATGAGCAGTTCTTC. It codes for CASSQSRGVPDEQFF.

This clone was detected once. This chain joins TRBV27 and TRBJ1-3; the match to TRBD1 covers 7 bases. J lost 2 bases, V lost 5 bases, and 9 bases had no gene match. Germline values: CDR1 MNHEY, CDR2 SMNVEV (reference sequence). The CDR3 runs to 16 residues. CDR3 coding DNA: TGTGCCAGCAGTCCACAACAGGGGTCAGCTGGAAACACCATATATTTT. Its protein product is CASSPQQGSAGNTIYF.

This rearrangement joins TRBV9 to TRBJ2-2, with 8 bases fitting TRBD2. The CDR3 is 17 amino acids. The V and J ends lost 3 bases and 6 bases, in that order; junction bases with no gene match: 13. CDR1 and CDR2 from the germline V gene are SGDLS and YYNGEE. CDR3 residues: CASSETPRSGRSGELFF. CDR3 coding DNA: TGTGCCAGCAGCGAGACCCCACGGAGCGGGAGATCCGGGGAGCTGTTTTTT.

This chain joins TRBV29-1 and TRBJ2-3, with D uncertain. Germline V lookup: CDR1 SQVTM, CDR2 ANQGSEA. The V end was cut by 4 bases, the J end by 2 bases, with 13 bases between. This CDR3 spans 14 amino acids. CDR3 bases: TGCAGCGTTGCCCCCGGAGCAAACACAGATACGCAGTATTTT. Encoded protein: CSVAPGANTDTQYF.

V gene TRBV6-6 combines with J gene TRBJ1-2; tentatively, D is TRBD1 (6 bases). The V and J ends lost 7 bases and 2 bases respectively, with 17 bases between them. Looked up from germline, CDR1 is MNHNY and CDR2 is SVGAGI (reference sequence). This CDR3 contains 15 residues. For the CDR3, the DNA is TGTGCCAGCACCCCCGGGGGCCCCCACAACTATGGCTACACCTTC. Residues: CASTPGGPHNYGYTF.

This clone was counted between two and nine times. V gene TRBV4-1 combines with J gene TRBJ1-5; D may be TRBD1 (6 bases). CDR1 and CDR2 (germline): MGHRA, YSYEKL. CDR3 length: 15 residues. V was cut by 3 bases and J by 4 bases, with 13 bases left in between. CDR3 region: CASSHQTGSNQPQHF. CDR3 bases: TGCGCCAGCAGCCACCAGACAGGCTCGAATCAGCCCCAGCATTTT.

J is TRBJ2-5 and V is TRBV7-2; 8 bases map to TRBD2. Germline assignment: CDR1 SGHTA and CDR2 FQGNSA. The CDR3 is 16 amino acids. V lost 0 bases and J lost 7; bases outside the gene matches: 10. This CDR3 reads CASSLAPTSGGGTQYF. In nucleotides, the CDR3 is TGTGCCAGCAGCTTAGCGCCCACTAGCGGTGGGGGGACCCAGTACTTC.

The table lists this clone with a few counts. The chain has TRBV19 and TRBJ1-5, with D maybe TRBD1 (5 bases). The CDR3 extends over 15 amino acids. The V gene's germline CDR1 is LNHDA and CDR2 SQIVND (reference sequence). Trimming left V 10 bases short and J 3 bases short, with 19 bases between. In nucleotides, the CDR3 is TGTGCCATCGGCGTGGGGCGGGGAGTCAATCAGCCCCAGCATTTT. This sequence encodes CAIGVGRGVNQPQHF.

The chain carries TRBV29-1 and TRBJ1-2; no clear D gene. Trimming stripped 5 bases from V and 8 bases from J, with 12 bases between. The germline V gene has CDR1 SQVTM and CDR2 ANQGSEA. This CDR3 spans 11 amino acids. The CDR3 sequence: CSVLKSGGYTF. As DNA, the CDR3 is TGCAGCGTTCTGAAATCCGGCGGCTACACCTTC.

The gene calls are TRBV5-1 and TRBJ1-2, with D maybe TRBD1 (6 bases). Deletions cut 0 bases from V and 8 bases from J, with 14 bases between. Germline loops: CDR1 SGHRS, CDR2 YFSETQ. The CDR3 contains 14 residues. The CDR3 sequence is CASSLEPGVGGYTF. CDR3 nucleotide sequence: TGCGCCAGCAGCTTGGAACCAGGGGTTGGGGGCTACACCTTC.

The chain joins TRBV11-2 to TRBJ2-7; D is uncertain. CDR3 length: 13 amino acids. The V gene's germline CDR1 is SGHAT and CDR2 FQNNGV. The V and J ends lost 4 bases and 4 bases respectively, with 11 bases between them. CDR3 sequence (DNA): TGTGCCAGCAGCTACCGACGGATTTACGAGCAGTACTTC. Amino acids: CASSYRRIYEQYF.

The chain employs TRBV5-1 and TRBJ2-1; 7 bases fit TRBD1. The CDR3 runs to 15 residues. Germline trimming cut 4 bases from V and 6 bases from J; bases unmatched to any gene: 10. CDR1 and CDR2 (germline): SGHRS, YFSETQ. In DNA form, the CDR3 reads TGCGCCAGCAGCCCAGAGCAGGGGGTAGGCAATGAGCAGTTCTTC. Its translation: CASSPEQGVGNEQFF.

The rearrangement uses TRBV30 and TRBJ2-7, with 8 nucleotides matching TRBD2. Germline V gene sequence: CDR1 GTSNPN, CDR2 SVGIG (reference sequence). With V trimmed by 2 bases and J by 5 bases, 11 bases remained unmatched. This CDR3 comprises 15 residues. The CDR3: CAWSWTGGPMDEQYF. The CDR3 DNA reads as TGTGCCTGGAGTTGGACGGGAGGGCCTATGGACGAGCAGTACTTC.

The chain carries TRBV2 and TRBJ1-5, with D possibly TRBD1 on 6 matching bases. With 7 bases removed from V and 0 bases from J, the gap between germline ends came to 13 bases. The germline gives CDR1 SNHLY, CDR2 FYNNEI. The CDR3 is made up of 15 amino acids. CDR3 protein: CASTKEGGSNQPQHF. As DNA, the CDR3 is TGTGCCAGCACCAAGGAAGGGGGTAGCAATCAGCCCCAGCATTTT. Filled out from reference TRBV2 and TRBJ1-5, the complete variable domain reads EPEVTQTPSHQVTQMGQEVILRCVPISNHLYFYWYRQILGQKVEFLVSFYNNEISEKSEIFDDQFSVERPDGSNFTLKIRSTKLEDSAMYFCASTKEGGSNQPQHFGDGTRLSIL.

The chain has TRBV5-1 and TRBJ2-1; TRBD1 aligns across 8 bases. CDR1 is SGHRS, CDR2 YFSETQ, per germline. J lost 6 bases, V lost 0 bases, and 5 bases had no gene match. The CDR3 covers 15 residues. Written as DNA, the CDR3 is TGCGCCAGCAGCTTGGAACAGGGGGAGAGCAATGAGCAGTTCTTC. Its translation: CASSLEQGESNEQFF.

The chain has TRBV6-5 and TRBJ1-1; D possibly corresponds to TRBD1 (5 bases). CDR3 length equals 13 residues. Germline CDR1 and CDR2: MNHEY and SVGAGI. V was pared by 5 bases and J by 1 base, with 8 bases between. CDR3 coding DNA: TGTGCCAGCAGTCCCCAGGGGAACACTGAAGCTTTCTTT. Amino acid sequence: CASSPQGNTEAFF.

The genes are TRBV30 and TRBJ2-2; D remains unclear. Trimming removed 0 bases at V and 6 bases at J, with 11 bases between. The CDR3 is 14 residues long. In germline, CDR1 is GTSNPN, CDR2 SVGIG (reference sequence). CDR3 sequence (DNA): TGTGCCTGGAGTGTCAGAGTACCCCCCGGGGAGCTGTTTTTT. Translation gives CAWSVRVPPGELFF.

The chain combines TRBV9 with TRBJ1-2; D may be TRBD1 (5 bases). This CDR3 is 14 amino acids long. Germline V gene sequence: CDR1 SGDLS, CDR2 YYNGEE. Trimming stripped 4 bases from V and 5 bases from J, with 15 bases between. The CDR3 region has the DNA TGTGCCAGCAGCAGCGATGTGGGGGGGTATGGCTACACCTTC. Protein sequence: CASSSDVGGYGYTF.

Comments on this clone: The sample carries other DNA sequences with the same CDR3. In DNA form, the CDR3 reads TGCGCCAGCAGCTGGGGAGACAGGGATAATGAAAAACTGTTTTTT. The encoded protein is CASSWGDRDNEKLFF. J is TRBJ1-4 and V is TRBV5-1; 7 bases are a match to TRBD1. Germline-derived CDR1 and CDR2 are SGHRS and YFSETQ. This CDR3 contains 15 residues. J gave up 4 bases and V 3 bases, and 6 bases lay outside the gene matches.

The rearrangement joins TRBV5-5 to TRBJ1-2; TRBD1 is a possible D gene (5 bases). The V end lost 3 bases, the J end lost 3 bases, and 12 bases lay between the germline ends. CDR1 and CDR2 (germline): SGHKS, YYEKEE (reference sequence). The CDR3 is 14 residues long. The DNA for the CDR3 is TGTGCCAGCAGCTCCTCCTGGGGGGACTATGGCTACACCTTC. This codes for CASSSSWGDYGYTF.

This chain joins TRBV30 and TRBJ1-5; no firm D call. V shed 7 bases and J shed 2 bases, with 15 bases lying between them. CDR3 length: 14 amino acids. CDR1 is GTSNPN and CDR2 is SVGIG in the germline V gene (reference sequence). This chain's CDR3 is CAYAVLSGNQPQHF. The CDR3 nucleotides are TGTGCCTACGCGGTCCTTTCGGGCAATCAGCCCCAGCATTTT.

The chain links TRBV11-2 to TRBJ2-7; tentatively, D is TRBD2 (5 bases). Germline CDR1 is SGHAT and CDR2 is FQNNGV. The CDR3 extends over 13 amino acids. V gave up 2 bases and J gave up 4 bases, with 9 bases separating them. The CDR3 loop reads CASSLSSGYEQYF. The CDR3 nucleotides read TGTGCCAGCAGCTTAAGTTCGGGGTACGAGCAGTACTTC. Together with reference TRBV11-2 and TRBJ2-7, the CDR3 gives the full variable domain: EAGVAQSPRYKIIEKRQSVAFWCNPISGHATLYWYQQILGQGPKLLIQFQNNGVVDDSQLPKDRFSAERLKGVDSTLKIQPAKLEDSAVYLCASSLSSGYEQYFGPGTRLTVT.

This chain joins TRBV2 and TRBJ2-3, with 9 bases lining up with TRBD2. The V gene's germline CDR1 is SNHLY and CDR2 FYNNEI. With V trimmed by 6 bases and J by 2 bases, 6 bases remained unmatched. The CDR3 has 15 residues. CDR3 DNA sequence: TGTGCCAGCAGGATGACTAGCGGTTACACAGATACGCAGTATTTT. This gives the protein CASRMTSGYTDTQYF.

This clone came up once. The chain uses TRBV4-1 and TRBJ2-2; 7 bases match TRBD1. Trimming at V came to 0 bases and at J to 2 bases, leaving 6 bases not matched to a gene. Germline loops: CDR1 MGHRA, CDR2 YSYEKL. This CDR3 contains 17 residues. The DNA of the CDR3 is TGCGCCAGCAGCCAAGATCTGGACAGGCGAAACACCGGGGAGCTGTTTTTT. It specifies CASSQDLDRRNTGELFF.

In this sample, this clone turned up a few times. Here the CDR3 DNA reads TGCGCCAGCAGCCCGGGAGCGAACACTGAAGCTTTCTTT. Translating it yields CASSPGANTEAFF. The rearrangement joins TRBV5-1 to TRBJ1-1; no clear D. V lost 4 bases and J lost 1, with 8 bases in between. In germline, CDR1 is SGHRS, CDR2 YFSETQ. The CDR3 loop spans 13 amino acids. Based on the CDR3 plus reference TRBV5-1 and TRBJ1-1, the full variable domain is KAGVTQTPRYLIKTRGQQVTLSCSPISGHRSVSWYQQTPGQGLQFLFEYFSETQRNKGNFPGRFSGRQFSNSRSEMNVSTLELGDSALYLCASSPGANTEAFFGQGTRLTVV.

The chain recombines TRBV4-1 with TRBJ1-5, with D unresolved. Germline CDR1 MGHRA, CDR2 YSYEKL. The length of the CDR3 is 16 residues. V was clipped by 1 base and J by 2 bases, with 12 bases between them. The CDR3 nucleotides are TGCGCCAGCAGCCAAGTTGTGTATGGGGGCAATCAGCCCCAGCATTTT. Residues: CASSQVVYGGNQPQHF.

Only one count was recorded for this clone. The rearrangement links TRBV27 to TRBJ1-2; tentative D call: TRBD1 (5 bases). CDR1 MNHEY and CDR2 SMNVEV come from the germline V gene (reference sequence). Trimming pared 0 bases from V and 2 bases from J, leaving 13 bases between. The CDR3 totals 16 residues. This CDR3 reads CASSLSGQTPNYGYTF. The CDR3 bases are TGTGCCAGCAGTTTATCGGGGCAAACACCGAACTATGGCTACACCTTC.